What follows are 29 T cell receptor beta chains derived from one specimen sequenced in a study of T cell responses to AZD1222 COVID-19 vaccine. TCRdb's copy holds only in-frame clones and misses some; the assay was immunoSEQ multiplex PCR. Of 100,000 to 150,000 clones in the sample, 70% to 90% were seen once. The starting material was peripheral blood, obtained on day 0 of AZD1222 vaccination. These receptors all come from an adult in good health.

The CDR3, as DNA: TGTGCCAGCAGCCAGGGCGACAGGGGACTCAATCAGCCCCAGCATTTT. Translated: CASSQGDRGLNQPQHF. The chain recombines TRBV3-1 (or the pseudogene TRBV3-2) with TRBJ1-5, with 8 bases that match TRBD1. This CDR3 is built from 16 residues. V trimming: 3 bases; J trimming: 3 bases; junction bases outside the gene matches: 7. Germline loops: CDR1 LGHDT, CDR2 YNNKEL (reference sequence).

This chain uses TRBV5-1 with TRBJ2-3, with TRBD2 matching 7 bases. J lost 4 bases, V lost 6 bases, and 11 bases had no gene match. The length of the CDR3 is 15 residues. CDR1 is SGHRS and CDR2 is YFSETQ in the germline V gene. CDR3 sequence reads: CASTRDPAGADTQYF. CDR3 sequence (DNA): TGCGCCAGCACCCGGGACCCGGCGGGGGCAGATACGCAGTATTTT. Complete variable domain (other parts from reference TRBV5-1 and TRBJ2-3): KAGVTQTPRYLIKTRGQQVTLSCSPISGHRSVSWYQQTPGQGLQFLFEYFSETQRNKGNFPGRFSGRQFSNSRSEMNVSTLELGDSALYLCASTRDPAGADTQYFGPGTRLTVL.

The CDR3 DNA is TGTGCCAGTAGTGGGACTAGCGGGAGGTTCGGGGAGACCCAGTACTTC. The encoded protein is CASSGTSGRFGETQYF. The chain joins TRBV19 to TRBJ2-5, with TRBD2 matching 15 bases. The trim removed 5 bases at V and 5 bases at J, leaving 6 bases unmatched. CDR1 LNHDA and CDR2 SQIVND come from the germline V gene (reference sequence). This CDR3 has 16 amino acids. Complete variable domain (other parts from reference TRBV19 and TRBJ2-5): DGGITQSPKYLFRKEGQNVTLSCEQNLNHDAMYWYRQDPGQGLRLIYYSQIVNDFQKGDIAEGYSVSREKKESFPLTVTSAQKNPTAFYLCASSGTSGRFGETQYFGPGTRLLVL.

The V call is TRBV11-2, the J call TRBJ2-7; tentatively, D is TRBD1 (6 bases). Germline V gives CDR1 SGHAT, CDR2 FQNNGV. This CDR3 spans 16 amino acids. V lost 8 bases and J lost 2, with 22 bases in between. CDR3 in amino acids: CASSAPIGTLAYEQYF. CDR3 coding DNA: TGTGCCAGCTCCGCCCCAATAGGGACACTAGCCTACGAGCAGTACTTC.

V and J are TRBV7-8 and TRBJ2-5; 7 bases agree with TRBD2. CDR3 length: 18 residues. Germline CDR1 is SGHVS and CDR2 is FQNEAQ. The V and J ends lost 2 bases and 4 bases, in that order; junction bases with no gene match: 16. The CDR3 loop is CASSLSGGMPGGRETQYF. CDR3 nucleotide sequence: TGTGCCAGCAGCTTAAGCGGCGGAATGCCGGGGGGTCGAGAGACCCAGTACTTC.

V is TRBV5-1 and J is TRBJ1-1; TRBD1 might be the D (5 bases). Germline values: CDR1 SGHRS, CDR2 YFSETQ. The CDR3 extends over 16 amino acids. Deletions cut 0 bases from V and 4 bases from J, with 16 bases between. As DNA, the CDR3 is TGCGCCAGCAGCTTGGAAAGTGGGGGGGTGGGCACTGAAGCTTTCTTT. It codes for CASSLESGGVGTEAFF.

The chain joins TRBV14 to TRBJ1-3; no firm D call. Trimming stripped 5 bases from V and 0 bases from J, with 11 bases between. The CDR3 is 15 amino acids. The germline V gene encodes CDR1 SGHDN and CDR2 FVKESK. The CDR3 sequence: CASSWGGYSGNTIYF. As DNA, the CDR3 is TGTGCCAGCAGCTGGGGAGGGTACTCTGGAAACACCATATATTTT.

The rearrangement uses TRBV14 and TRBJ2-2; the D is unclear. The CDR3 spans 14 residues. Germline V gene sequence: CDR1 SGHDN, CDR2 FVKESK. Trimming stripped 2 bases from V and 5 bases from J, with 9 bases between. The CDR3 reads CASSQLGLTGELFF. For the CDR3, the DNA is TGTGCCAGCAGCCAACTGGGCTTAACCGGGGAGCTGTTTTTT.

The chain uses TRBV19 and TRBJ2-7, with a possible D match to TRBD2 (7 bases). This CDR3 spans 12 amino acids. Trimming shortened V by 6 bases and J by 12 bases, and 18 bases separated the two germline ends. Germline CDR1 reads LNHDA; CDR2 reads SQIVND (reference sequence). For the CDR3, the DNA is TGTGCCAGTAGGCATCCGGGGGGCGCGCGGTACTTC. Residues: CASRHPGGARYF.

The chain has TRBV3-1 (or the pseudogene TRBV3-2) and TRBJ2-7; 9 bases are a match to TRBD2. Germline V gives CDR1 LGHDT, CDR2 YNNKEL (reference sequence). CDR3 length: 16 amino acids. Trimming at V came to 2 bases and at J to 0 bases, leaving 5 bases not matched to a gene. CDR3 bases: TGTGCCAGCAGCCAATTTAGCGGGGGAAGCTCCTACGAGCAGTACTTC. The encoded protein is CASSQFSGGSSYEQYF.

The V call is TRBV28, the J call TRBJ1-1; 12 nucleotides line up with TRBD1. The V and J ends lost 4 bases and 0 bases, in that order; junction bases with no gene match: 9. CDR3 length: 18 amino acids. Per the germline V gene, CDR1 is MDHEN and CDR2 is SYDVKM. CDR3 region: CASSSDWGQGALNTEAFF. In nucleotides, the CDR3 is TGTGCCAGCAGTTCCGACTGGGGACAGGGGGCTCTGAACACTGAAGCTTTCTTT.

This chain connects TRBV5-4 to TRBJ2-7; D might be TRBD1 (5 bases). From germline, CDR1 is SGHNT and CDR2 YYREEE (reference sequence). Trimming shortened V by 0 bases and J by 2 bases, and 9 bases separated the two germline ends. The CDR3 covers 14 residues. The CDR3 DNA reads TGTGCCAGCAGCTTGGAGGACACAGCCTACGAGCAGTACTTC. Translating gives CASSLEDTAYEQYF. Together with reference TRBV5-4 and TRBJ2-7, the CDR3 gives the full variable domain: ETGVTQSPTHLIKTRGQQVTLRCSSQSGHNTVSWYQQALGQGPQFIFQYYREEENGRGNFPPRFSGLQFPNYSSELNVNALELDDSALYLCASSLEDTAYEQYFGPGTRLTVT.

V and J are TRBV3-1 (or the pseudogene TRBV3-2) and TRBJ1-2; TRBD1 might be the D (6 bases). The V gene lost 3 bases and the J gene lost 6 bases, with 17 bases spanning the gap. The germline V gene encodes CDR1 LGHDT and CDR2 YNNKEL (reference sequence). CDR3 length: 15 residues. CDR3 DNA: TGTGCCAGCAGCCAGAGACACGACAGGAGGGATGGCTACACCTTC. As protein: CASSQRHDRRDGYTF.

This clone was observed a few times. The chain combines TRBV9 with TRBJ1-1, with a possible D match to TRBD1 (6 bases). CDR3 length: 12 residues. The V end was cut by 3 bases, the J end by 10 bases, with 13 bases between. Germline V gene lookup returns CDR1 SGDLS and CDR2 YYNGEE. CDR3 sequence (DNA): TGTGCCAGCAGCGATGGGGGCGATGGAGCTTTCTTT. Residues: CASSDGGDGAFF.

This chain connects TRBV6-1 to TRBJ2-7; D perhaps matches TRBD1 (6 bases). The CDR3 extends over 15 amino acids. CDR1 and CDR2 from the germline V gene are MNHNS and SASEGT. Trimming cost V 2 bases and J 0 bases, with 11 bases left between them. The CDR3 is CASSESWGPSYEQYF. CDR3 coding DNA: TGTGCCAGCAGTGAATCTTGGGGGCCCTCCTACGAGCAGTACTTC.

V usage is TRBV3-1 (or the pseudogene TRBV3-2) and J usage is TRBJ2-7; perhaps TRBD2 as D (6 bases). The CDR3 sequence is 18 residues long. Trimming removed 4 bases at V and 0 bases at J, with 22 bases between. Germline loops: CDR1 LGHDT, CDR2 YNNKEL (reference sequence). In DNA form, the CDR3 reads TGTGCCAGCAGCCTCGGGCTCCGGGGGAGGCCGAGCTCCTACGAGCAGTACTTC. It encodes CASSLGLRGRPSSYEQYF.

The CDR3 sequence is CASSESSPPTGGYTF. The CDR3 nucleotides are TGTGCCAGCAGTGAATCGAGCCCACCCACGGGAGGCTACACCTTC. This chain uses TRBV6-1 with TRBJ1-2; no definite D call. The germline V gene encodes CDR1 MNHNS and CDR2 SASEGT. Between the trimmed V and J ends, which lost 2 bases and 8 bases, there was a span of 18 bases. The CDR3 loop spans 15 amino acids.

V gene TRBV5-1 combines with J gene TRBJ2-7; 7 nucleotides line up with TRBD1. CDR3 size: 12 residues. V shed 4 bases and J 4 bases; nucleotides not matched to a gene: 2. CDR1 is SGHRS and CDR2 is YFSETQ in the germline V gene. This CDR3 is CASSRTGYEQYF. The CDR3 nucleotides read TGCGCCAGCAGCCGGACAGGTTACGAGCAGTACTTC.

This clone was seen a handful of times. The V call is TRBV9, the J call TRBJ1-3; 7 bases map to TRBD1. Germline V CDR1 and CDR2: SGDLS, YYNGEE. Unmatched junction bases numbered 4, after V lost 3 bases and J lost 4 bases. This CDR3 contains 14 residues. CDR3 coding DNA: TGTGCCAGCAGCGAACCGGGACAGGGAAACACCATATATTTT. Its translation is CASSEPGQGNTIYF.

This clone was counted between two and nine times. This rearrangement joins TRBV7-6 to TRBJ2-1, with 11 positions matching TRBD1. V gave up 5 bases and J gave up 3 bases; unmatched junction bases: 6. CDR1 is SGHVS and CDR2 is FNYEAQ in the germline V gene. This CDR3 spans 16 amino acids. The CDR3 protein is CASSRSGTGGYNEQFF. The CDR3 nucleotides are TGTGCCAGCAGCAGATCCGGGACAGGGGGCTACAATGAGCAGTTCTTC.

This clone was observed a few times. The chain couples TRBV4-1 to TRBJ1-5; 8 bases fit TRBD1. Trimming removed 4 bases from V and 6 bases from J; junction bases left unmatched: 5. This CDR3 is 14 amino acids long. CDR1 and CDR2 from the germline V gene are MGHRA and YSYEKL. CDR3 sequence reads: CASSPTGVGQPQHF. For the CDR3, the DNA is TGCGCCAGCAGCCCGACAGGGGTGGGTCAGCCCCAGCATTTT.

This chain connects TRBV7-9 to TRBJ2-1; 8 nucleotides agree with TRBD2. This CDR3 comprises 14 residues. Germline values: CDR1 SEHNR, CDR2 FQNEAQ (reference sequence). The junction had 3 bases not matched to a gene; V was cut back by 4 bases and J by 4 bases. Here the CDR3 reads CASSSLADYNEQFF. The CDR3 coding sequence is TGTGCCAGCAGCTCACTAGCGGATTACAATGAGCAGTTCTTC.

The chain uses TRBV5-1 and TRBJ1-6; 9 nucleotides align to TRBD1. V gave up 4 bases and J gave up 9 bases; unmatched junction bases: 8. This CDR3 has 15 amino acids. The germline CDR1 and CDR2 sequences are SGHRS and YFSETQ. The CDR3 nucleotides read TGCGCCAGCAGCGTGGACAGGGGAAAGTTTTCACCCCTCCACTTT. Translation gives CASSVDRGKFSPLHF. The full variable domain, its missing parts supplied by reference TRBV5-1 and TRBJ1-6, is KAGVTQTPRYLIKTRGQQVTLSCSPISGHRSVSWYQQTPGQGLQFLFEYFSETQRNKGNFPGRFSGRQFSNSRSEMNVSTLELGDSALYLCASSVDRGKFSPLHFGNGTRLTVT.

The V and J genes are TRBV3-1 (or the pseudogene TRBV3-2) and TRBJ1-5, with a weak D call TRBD1 (5 bases). The CDR3 extends over 12 amino acids. Germline CDR1 is LGHDT and CDR2 is YNNKEL (reference sequence). Deletions cut 8 bases from V and 5 bases from J, with 10 bases between. Here the CDR3 reads CASALGDQPQHF. The CDR3 coding sequence is TGTGCCAGCGCTTTGGGGGATCAGCCCCAGCATTTT.

The rearrangement uses TRBV4-2 and TRBJ2-7; 12 nucleotides align to TRBD1. This CDR3 contains 17 residues. Looked up from germline, CDR1 is LGHNA and CDR2 is YNFKEQ. The V gene end was trimmed by 0 bases and the J gene end by 2 bases; junction bases not matched to a gene: 5. The CDR3 sequence: CASSQEWGQGAAYEQYF. CDR3 DNA: TGTGCCAGCAGCCAAGAGTGGGGACAGGGGGCCGCCTACGAGCAGTACTTC.

The chain couples TRBV19 to TRBJ1-1, with D possibly TRBD1 on 5 matching bases. V lost 7 bases, J lost 1 base, and 13 bases lay in between. The CDR3 runs 14 residues. Germline loops: CDR1 LNHDA, CDR2 SQIVND (reference sequence). CDR3 in amino acids: CASNFGGENTEAFF. CDR3 bases: TGTGCCAGTAACTTTGGGGGGGAGAACACTGAAGCTTTCTTT.

The J gene is TRBJ2-7, the V gene TRBV6-5; 8 bases align to TRBD2. Losses at the gene ends were 0 bases for V and 3 bases for J; bases not matched to a gene: 4. This CDR3 has 15 amino acids. Per germline, CDR1 MNHEY and CDR2 SVGAGI. As DNA, the CDR3 is TGTGCCAGCAGTTACTCTAGCGGGGTCATCTACGAGCAGTACTTC. Translated: CASSYSSGVIYEQYF.

The chain recombines TRBV19 with TRBJ2-3, with 7 bases aligning to TRBD2. J gave up 5 bases and V 1 base, and 6 bases lay outside the gene matches. The germline gives CDR1 LNHDA, CDR2 SQIVND (reference sequence). CDR3 length: 15 residues. The CDR3 DNA reads TGTGCCAGTAGTATAGCCCGGGAGGTGGGAGATACGCAGTATTTT. Its protein is CASSIAREVGDTQYF. Filled out from reference TRBV19 and TRBJ2-3, the complete variable domain reads DGGITQSPKYLFRKEGQNVTLSCEQNLNHDAMYWYRQDPGQGLRLIYYSQIVNDFQKGDIAEGYSVSREKKESFPLTVTSAQKNPTAFYLCASSIAREVGDTQYFGPGTRLTVL.

The chain is built from TRBV7-2 and TRBJ2-5; D is tentatively TRBD1 or TRBD2 (6 bases each). V was trimmed by 0 bases and J by 2 bases, leaving 19 bases between them. Germline V gene data show CDR1 as SGHTA and CDR2 as FQGNSA. This CDR3 contains 18 residues. CDR3 sequence: CASSLAWAGAREQETQYF. The CDR3 coding sequence is TGTGCCAGCAGCTTAGCTTGGGCAGGGGCGCGGGAACAAGAGACCCAGTACTTC.